The clone carrying this T cell receptor (beta chain) was found a few times. The extraction recovered at least 5 micrograms of total RNA per sample. This sample is part of a study of blood T cells in healthy people across ages. Primed by a sample-barcoded 5' primer and a J-beta primer mix, a second PCR proceeded for about 7 to 12 cycles. TCRdb re-derived calls from the 5' RACE reads in MiXCR, one entry per CDR3 protein. Of roughly 2 million distinct CDR3 sequences in the sample, less than 50% were seen once. With 3 bases clipped from V and 8 bases from J, the junction kept 2 bases outside the gene matches. This CDR3 comprises 14 residues.

The sequenced sample consisted of blood. The clonotype was recovered from a middle-aged woman in good health. This chain connects TRBV12-3 or TRBV12-4 to TRBJ2-4, with TRBD1 matching 12 bases. Written as DNA, the CDR3 is TGTGCCAGCAGTTTCCGGGACAGGGGGCACATTCAGTACTTC. Amino acid sequence: CASSFRDRGHIQYF.